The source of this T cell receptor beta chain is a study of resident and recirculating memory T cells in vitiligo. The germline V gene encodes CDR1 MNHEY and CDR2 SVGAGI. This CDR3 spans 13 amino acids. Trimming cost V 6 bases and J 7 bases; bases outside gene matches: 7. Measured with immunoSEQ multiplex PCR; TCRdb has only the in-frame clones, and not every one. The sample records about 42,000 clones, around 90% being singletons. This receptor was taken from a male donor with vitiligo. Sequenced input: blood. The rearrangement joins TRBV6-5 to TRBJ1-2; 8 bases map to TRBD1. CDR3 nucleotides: TGTGCCAGCAGCTTAGGGACAGGTCGTGGCTACACCTTC. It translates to CASSLGTGRGYTF.